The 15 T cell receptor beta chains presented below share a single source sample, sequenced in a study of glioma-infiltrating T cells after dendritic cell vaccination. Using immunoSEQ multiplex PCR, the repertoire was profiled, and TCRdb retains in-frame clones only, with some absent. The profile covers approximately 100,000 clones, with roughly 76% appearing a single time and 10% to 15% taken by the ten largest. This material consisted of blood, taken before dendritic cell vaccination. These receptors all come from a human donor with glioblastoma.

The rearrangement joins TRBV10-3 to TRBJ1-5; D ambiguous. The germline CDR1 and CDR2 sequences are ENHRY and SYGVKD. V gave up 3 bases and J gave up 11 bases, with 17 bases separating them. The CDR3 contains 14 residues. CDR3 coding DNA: TGTGCCATCAGTGACGGTGAGAGGGCCCAGACCCAGCATTTT. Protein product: CAISDGERAQTQHF.

This CDR3 is CASSPGGYEQYF. The CDR3 DNA reads as TGTGCCAGCAGCCCAGGGGGCTACGAGCAGTACTTC. This chain uses TRBV9 with TRBJ2-7; 7 bases match TRBD1. The CDR3 totals 12 residues. CDR1 SGDLS and CDR2 YYNGEE come from the germline V gene. The ends lost 4 bases at V and 3 bases at J; junction bases unmatched: 1. Based on the CDR3 plus reference TRBV9 and TRBJ2-7, the full variable domain is DSGVTQTPKHLITATGQRVTLRCSPRSGDLSVYWYQQSLDQGLQFLIQYYNGEERAKGNILERFSAQQFPDLHSELNLSSLELGDSALYFCASSPGGYEQYFGPGTRLTVT.

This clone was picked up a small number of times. Written as DNA, the CDR3 is TGTGCCAGTAGAAAAGCCGGGACAGGGATTCACGAGCAGTACTTC. This translates into CASRKAGTGIHEQYF. This chain links TRBV19 with TRBJ2-5; 9 bases are shared with TRBD1. The assigned J gene may be wrong: the sequence end matches TRBJ2-7 better. The CDR3 loop spans 15 amino acids. Germline assignment: CDR1 LNHDA and CDR2 SQIVND (reference sequence).

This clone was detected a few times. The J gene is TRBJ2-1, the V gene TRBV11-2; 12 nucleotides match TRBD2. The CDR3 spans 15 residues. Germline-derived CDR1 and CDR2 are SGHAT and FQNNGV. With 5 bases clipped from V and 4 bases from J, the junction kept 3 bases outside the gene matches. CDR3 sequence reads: CASSTLAGGYNEQFF. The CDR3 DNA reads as TGTGCCAGCAGCACGCTAGCGGGGGGGTACAATGAGCAGTTCTTC.

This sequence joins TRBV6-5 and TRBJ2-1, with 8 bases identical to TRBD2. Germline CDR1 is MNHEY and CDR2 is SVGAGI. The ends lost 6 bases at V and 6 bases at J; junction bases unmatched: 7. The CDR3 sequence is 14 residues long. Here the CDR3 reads CASSGTRGSNEQFF. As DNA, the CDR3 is TGTGCCAGCAGCGGGACTAGAGGGTCCAATGAGCAGTTCTTC.

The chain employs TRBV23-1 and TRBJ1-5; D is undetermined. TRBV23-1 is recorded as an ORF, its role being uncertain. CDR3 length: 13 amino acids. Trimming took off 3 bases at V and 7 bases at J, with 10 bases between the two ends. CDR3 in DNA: TGCGCCAGCAGTCATCCCTCCCGGCAGCCCCAGCATTTT. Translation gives CASSHPSRQPQHF.

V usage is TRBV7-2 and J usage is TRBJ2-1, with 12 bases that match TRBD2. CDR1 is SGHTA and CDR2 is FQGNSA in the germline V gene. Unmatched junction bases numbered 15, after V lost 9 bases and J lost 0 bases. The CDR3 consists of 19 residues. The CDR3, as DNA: TGTGCCAGTCGGGGAGTGACTAGCGGGGGATCCGGCTCCTACAATGAGCAGTTCTTC. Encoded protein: CASRGVTSGGSGSYNEQFF.

CDR3 nucleotides: TGCAGCGTCAGAGTGGCAGGGGATAATTCACCCCTCCACTTT. Translating gives CSVRVAGDNSPLHF. The V gene is TRBV29-1, the J gene TRBJ1-6; tentatively, D is TRBD1 (6 bases). There are 14 residues in the CDR3. The ends were cut back, 6 bases at V and 5 bases at J, with 14 bases in the middle. Germline loops: CDR1 SQVTM, CDR2 ANQGSEA.

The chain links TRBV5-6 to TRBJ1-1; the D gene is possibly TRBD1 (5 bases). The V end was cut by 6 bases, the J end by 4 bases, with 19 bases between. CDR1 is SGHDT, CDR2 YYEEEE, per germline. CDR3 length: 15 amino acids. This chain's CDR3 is CASTPGGVGATEAFF. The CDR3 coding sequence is TGTGCCAGCACGCCGGGGGGTGTTGGGGCCACTGAAGCTTTCTTT.

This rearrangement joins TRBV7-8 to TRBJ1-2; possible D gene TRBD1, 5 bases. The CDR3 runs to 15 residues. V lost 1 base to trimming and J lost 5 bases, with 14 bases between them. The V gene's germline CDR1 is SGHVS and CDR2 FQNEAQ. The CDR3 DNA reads TGTGCCAGCAGCTTAGTTAACAGGTGGCAATATGGCTACACCTTC. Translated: CASSLVNRWQYGYTF. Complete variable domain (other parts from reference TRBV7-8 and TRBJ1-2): GAGVSQSPRYKVAKRGQDVALRCDPISGHVSLFWYQQALGQGPEFLTYFQNEAQLDKSGLPSDRFFAERPEGSVSTLKIQRTQQEDSAVYLCASSLVNRWQYGYTFGSGTRLTVV.

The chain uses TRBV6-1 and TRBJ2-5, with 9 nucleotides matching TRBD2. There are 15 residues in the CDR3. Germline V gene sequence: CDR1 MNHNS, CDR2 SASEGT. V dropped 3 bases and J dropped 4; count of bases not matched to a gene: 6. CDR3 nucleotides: TGTGCCAGCAGTGACCCGGGACTAGCAAGAGAGACCCAGTACTTC. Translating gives CASSDPGLARETQYF.

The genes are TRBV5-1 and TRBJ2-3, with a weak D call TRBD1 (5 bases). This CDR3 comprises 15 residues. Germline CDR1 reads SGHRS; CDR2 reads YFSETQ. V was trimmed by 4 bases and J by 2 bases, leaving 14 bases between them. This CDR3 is CASSRGRAHTDTQYF. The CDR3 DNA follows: TGCGCCAGCAGCCGCGGCAGGGCACACACAGATACGCAGTATTTT.

The CDR3 sequence: CASKQLGDNQPQHF. CDR3 nucleotide sequence: TGTGCCAGCAAACAGTTAGGTGACAATCAGCCCCAGCATTTT. This rearrangement joins TRBV6-6 to TRBJ1-5; D not certain. The CDR3 runs 14 residues. Trimming removed 7 bases from V and 3 bases from J, with 13 bases in between. CDR1 and CDR2 (germline): MNHNY, SVGAGI (reference sequence).

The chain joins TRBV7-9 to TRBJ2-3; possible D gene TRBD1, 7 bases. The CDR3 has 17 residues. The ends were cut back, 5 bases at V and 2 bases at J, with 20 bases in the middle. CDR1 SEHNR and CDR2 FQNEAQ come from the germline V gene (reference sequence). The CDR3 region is CASSLGQGGWDTDTQYF. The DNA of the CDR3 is TGTGCCAGCAGCCTAGGGCAGGGGGGATGGGACACAGATACGCAGTATTTT.

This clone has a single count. The CDR3, as DNA: TGTGCCAGCAGTGAAACGCGGCGGATTGACACAGATACGCAGTATTTT. Its translation is CASSETRRIDTDTQYF. J is TRBJ2-3 and V is TRBV2, with unresolved D. This CDR3 comprises 16 residues. Germline lookup yields CDR1 SNHLY and CDR2 FYNNEI. The V end was cut by 2 bases, the J end by 2 bases, with 14 bases between.